The sequence of this T cell receptor beta chain was determined in a study of T cells in Graves' hyperthyroidism and ophthalmopathy. Study observations and caveats: Most expanded thyroid clonotypes above 0.001 also appeared in blood. The authors' 13 V-J model separated ophthalmopathy from stable hyperthyroidism.

Authors of the study amplified TCR beta CDR3 regions from RNA transcripts. First-round RT-PCR of the TCR CDR3 relied on the HTBI primer set. TCRdb itself ran the multiplex PCR reads through MiXCR, one entry per CDR3 protein. Here the sample spans approximately 380,000 distinct CDR3 sequences, about a fifth being singletons. This CDR3 has 16 residues. With V trimmed by 6 bases and J by 4 bases, 9 bases remained unmatched. This clonotype was seen repeatedly, ten times or more. Its antigen is unidentified. The receptor was derived from a man between 18 and 35 years old with Graves' ophthalmopathy. What was sequenced was blood. The chain recombines TRBV12-3 or TRBV12-4 with TRBJ2-1; TRBD1 matches at 10 bases. CDR3 amino acids: CASRDYGTGAYNEQFF. As DNA, the CDR3 is TGTGCCAGCAGAGACTATGGGACAGGGGCTTACAATGAGCAGTTCTTC.